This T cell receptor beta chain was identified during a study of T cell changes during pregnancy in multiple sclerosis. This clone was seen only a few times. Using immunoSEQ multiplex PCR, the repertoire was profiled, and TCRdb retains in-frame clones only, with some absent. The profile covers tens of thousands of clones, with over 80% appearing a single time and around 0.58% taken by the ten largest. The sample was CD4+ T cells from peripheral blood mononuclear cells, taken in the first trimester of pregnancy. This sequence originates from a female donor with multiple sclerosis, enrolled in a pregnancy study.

CDR3 nucleotides: TGCAGCGTTGACCTGACAGGGCGTGGTGAAAAACTGTTTTTT. Its translation: CSVDLTGRGEKLFF. The genes are TRBV29-1 and TRBJ1-4; 7 nucleotides match TRBD1. This CDR3 contains 14 residues. With V trimmed by 3 bases and J by 7 bases, 8 bases remained unmatched. Germline CDR1 and CDR2: SQVTM and ANQGSEA.